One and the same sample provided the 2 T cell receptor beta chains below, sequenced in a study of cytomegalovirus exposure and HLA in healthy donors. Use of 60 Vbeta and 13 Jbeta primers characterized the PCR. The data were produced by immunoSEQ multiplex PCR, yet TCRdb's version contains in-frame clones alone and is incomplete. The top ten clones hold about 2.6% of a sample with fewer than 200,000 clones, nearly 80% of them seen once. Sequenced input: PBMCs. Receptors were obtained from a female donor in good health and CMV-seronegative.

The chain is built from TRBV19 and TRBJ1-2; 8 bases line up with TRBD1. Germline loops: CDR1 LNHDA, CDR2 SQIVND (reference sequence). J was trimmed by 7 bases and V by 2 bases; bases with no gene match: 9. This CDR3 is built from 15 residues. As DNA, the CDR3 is TGTGCCAGTAGTATAAAAGGACAGGGCCAGCGTGGCTACACCTTC. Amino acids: CASSIKGQGQRGYTF.

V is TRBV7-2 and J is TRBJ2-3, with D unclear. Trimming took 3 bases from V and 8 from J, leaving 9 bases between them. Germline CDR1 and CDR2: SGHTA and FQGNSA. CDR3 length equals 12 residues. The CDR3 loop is CASSLSSLTQYF. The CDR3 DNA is TGTGCCAGCAGCTTGAGTAGCCTTACGCAGTATTTT.